Listed below are T cell receptor beta chains from one sample, sequenced in a study of beta chain features in type 1 diabetes. Assay: immunoSEQ multiplex PCR; the TCRdb copy retains only in-frame clones and omits some. The table shows over 150,000 clones, with roughly 8% occurring only once. Material for sequencing was central memory CD4+ T cells from blood. These receptors all come from a man aged 18 to 30 with type 1 diabetes. CDR3s include the opening cysteine and the closing phenylalanine or tryptophan. D genes are given only for firm matches. For some rows the clone size is stated as once, few or many, or as a class when expanded; others skip it.

once	TRBV11-3	TRBD1	TRBJ2-5	TGTGCCAGCAGCCCCAAGGCAGGGGGCGTAGAGACCCAGTACTTC	CASSPKAGGVETQYF
.	TRBV5-1	.	TRBJ2-3	TGCGCCAGCAGCTACGGGGGAGACGGAGATACGCAGTATTTT	CASSYGGDGDTQYF
many	TRBV5-1	TRBD2	TRBJ2-7	TGCGCCAGCAGCGTCACTAGCGGCTCTTCGTACGAGCAGTACTTC	CASSVTSGSSYEQYF
.	TRBV7-2	.	TRBJ1-1	TGTGCCAGCAGTCTCAGGACGGGGGTGGCTTTCTTT	CASSLRTGVAFF
few	TRBV6-6	.	TRBJ2-1	TGTGCCATCGGGGGCTACAATGAGCAGTTCTTC	CAIGGYNEQFF
few	TRBV27	TRBD2	TRBJ2-5	TGTGCCAGCAGTTTGAGGGAGGGGGAGACCCAGTACTTC	CASSLREGETQYF
.	TRBV2	TRBD2	TRBJ2-7	TGTGCCAGCAGCCGACTAGCGGGATTCGGGGAGCAGTACTTC	CASSRLAGFGEQYF
few	TRBV29-1	TRBD1	TRBJ1-1	TGCAGCGGTGGACAGGGGAACACTGAAGCTTTCTTT	CSGGQGNTEAFF
few	TRBV27	.	TRBJ2-7	TGTGCCAGCGGAACCGGGACACTTTACGAGCAGTACTTC	CASGTGTLYEQYF
.	TRBV11-2	.	TRBJ2-1	TGTGCCAGCAGCTCCCAGGGGTACAATGAGCAGTTCTTC	CASSSQGYNEQFF
.	TRBV27	.	TRBJ2-3	TGTGCCAGCAATCGTCTAGGAAACACAGATACGCAGTATTTT	CASNRLGNTDTQYF
few	TRBV5-1	.	TRBJ2-1	TGCGCCAGCAGCCAGGGGCAGGTTGCCTACAATGAGCAGTTCTTC	CASSQGQVAYNEQFF
.	TRBV7-9	.	TRBJ2-3	TGTGCCAGCAGCTTAGCTGTCGGTCAGGGACTCACAGATACGCAGTATTTT	CASSLAVGQGLTDTQYF
few	TRBV18	.	TRBJ2-6	TGTGCCAGCTCACGTACCGTTAGCCCCGGGGCCAACGTCCTGACTTTC	CASSRTVSPGANVLTF
.	TRBV29-1	.	TRBJ2-6	TGCAGCGTTGAAGTGATCGAGGAGGGGACTTCTGGGGCCAACGTCCTGACTTTC	CSVEVIEEGTSGANVLTF
.	TRBV5-1	TRBD1	TRBJ2-7	TGCGCCAGCAGCTCCGGGACAGGGCGCGAGCAGTACTTC	CASSSGTGREQYF
few	TRBV6-5	TRBD1	TRBJ1-2	TGTGCCAGCAGTGAAGACAGGGGTAACTATGGCTACACCTTC	CASSEDRGNYGYTF
.	TRBV13	TRBD1	TRBJ1-4	TGTGCCAGCACCAGACGACAGGGCCGTAATGAAAAACTGTTTTTT	CASTRRQGRNEKLFF
.	TRBV5-1	.	TRBJ2-1	TGCGCCAGCAGCTCCCCGACAGTCAACAATGAGCAGTTCTTC	CASSSPTVNNEQFF
.	TRBV7-2	.	TRBJ2-5	TGTGCCAGCAGCTCTAGTTGGTTCGAGACCCAGTACTTC	CASSSSWFETQYF
.	TRBV2	.	TRBJ2-7	TGTGCCAGCAGTGAACTCCGAGCGTTCGAGCAGTACTTC	CASSELRAFEQYF
few	TRBV5-1	.	TRBJ2-3	TGCGCCAGCAGCTCCGGGGGGCCCACAGATACGCAGTATTTT	CASSSGGPTDTQYF
few	TRBV19	.	TRBJ1-4	TGTGCCAGTAGTTCAGGGTACCGGAACGAAAAACTGTTTTTT	CASSSGYRNEKLFF
few	TRBV28	.	TRBJ1-4	TGTGCCAGCAGCCTTGGAATCCAGACAGGCGGTAATGAAAAACTGTTTTTT	CASSLGIQTGGNEKLFF
.	TRBV19	.	TRBJ2-5	TGTGCCAGTACCCAAAGCGGGCAAGAGACCCAGTACTTC	CASTQSGQETQYF
few	TRBV6-5	.	TRBJ2-5	TGTGCCAGCAGCCCATCGTCGCGAATAGAGACCCAGTACTTC	CASSPSSRIETQYF
few	TRBV18	TRBD1	TRBJ1-5	TGTGCCAGCTCACCACTGACAGGGAGCAATCAGCCCCAGCATTTT	CASSPLTGSNQPQHF
few	TRBV27	.	TRBJ2-7	TGTGCCAGCAGTGGGGAGAACTCCTACGAGCAGTACTTC	CASSGENSYEQYF
once	TRBV19	TRBD2	TRBJ2-3	TGTGCCAGTACCAGACTAGCGGGAGTCGTAGATACGCAGTATTTT	CASTRLAGVVDTQYF
few	TRBV30	TRBD1	TRBJ1-6	TGTGCCTGGAGCGGGACAGCCGAACCCCTCCACTTT	CAWSGTAEPLHF
few	TRBV2	.	TRBJ1-5	TGTGCCAGCAGTGGTCCTTATTTTGGGTCTAGGCAGCCCCAGCATTTT	CASSGPYFGSRQPQHF
few	TRBV7-6	.	TRBJ2-1	TGTGCCAGCAGCTTTATCCAGGGGAGTGAGCAGTTCTTC	CASSFIQGSEQFF
.	TRBV7-2	.	TRBJ2-5	TGTGCCAGCAGCTTTAGGGGGGAGACCCAGTACTTC	CASSFRGETQYF
.	TRBV30	.	TRBJ1-2	TGTGCCTGGAGAGGACAGCCTTATGGCTACACCTTC	CAWRGQPYGYTF
.	TRBV28	.	TRBJ2-7	TGTGCCAGCAGTTTAGGGACAACTACCTACGAGCAGTACTTC	CASSLGTTTYEQYF
.	TRBV7-9	TRBD1	TRBJ1-5	TGTGCCAGCAGCCGCTGGACAGGGGGTAACATAGGGGATCAGCCCCAGCATTTT	CASSRWTGGNIGDQPQHF
few	TRBV5-1	.	TRBJ2-7	TGCGCCAGCAGCCCCGTCTCGAGCTCCTACGAGCAGTACTTC	CASSPVSSSYEQYF
few	TRBV7-9	.	TRBJ2-5	TGTGCCAGCAGCTACGGCGGTCAAGAGACCCAGTACTTC	CASSYGGQETQYF
few	TRBV11-2	.	TRBJ2-3	TGTGCCAGCAGCCCCTACCGAGACTCTTTTGGCACAGATACGCAGTATTTT	CASSPYRDSFGTDTQYF
few	TRBV7-2	TRBD2	TRBJ2-5	TGTGCCAGCACCCTACCCGGGACTAGTCGTCTCCAGTACTTC	CASTLPGTSRLQYF
few	TRBV5-4	TRBD2	TRBJ2-7	TGTGCCAGCAGTCTTAGGACTAGCGGGGGATACGAGCAGTACTTC	CASSLRTSGGYEQYF
.	TRBV28	TRBD1	TRBJ1-2	TGTGCCAGCAGTTCCCCAGGGACAGGGCGTAGCGGCTACACCTTC	CASSSPGTGRSGYTF
few	TRBV7-9	TRBD2	TRBJ2-5	TGTGCCAGCAGCCCGCGGGGGGGCCGGGAGACCCAGTACTTC	CASSPRGGRETQYF
few	TRBV27	.	TRBJ2-6	TGTGCCAGCAGTTTATACAGGGCGGATGGGGCCAACGTCCTGACTTTC	CASSLYRADGANVLTF
few	TRBV5-8	.	TRBJ1-2	TGTGCCAGCAGCTTGGTACCGGAGATAGGGGTTGGTGGCTACACCTTC	CASSLVPEIGVGGYTF
.	TRBV6-1	.	TRBJ1-3	TGTGCCAGCACCTCAGCAGGGTTCGGAAACACCATATATTTT	CASTSAGFGNTIYF
few	TRBV30	TRBD2	TRBJ2-7	TGTGCCTGGAGTGCACCGGGACTAGCGGGACCCTACGAGCAGTACTTC	CAWSAPGLAGPYEQYF
.	TRBV2	TRBD1	TRBJ2-7	TGTGCCAGCGAGAGGGACAGGGGCTACGAGCAGTACTTC	CASERDRGYEQYF
few	TRBV7-2	.	TRBJ2-2	TGTGCCAGCAGCTTAGCGAGGGTGTCCGGGGAGCTGTTTTTT	CASSLARVSGELFF
few	TRBV5-4	.	TRBJ2-1	TGTGCCAGCAGCTTAAGGCTGGGGAGCTCCTACAATGAGCAGTTCTTC	CASSLRLGSSYNEQFF
.	TRBV6-5	.	TRBJ2-7	TGTGCCAGCAGTTACAACTCACAGGGCTACGAGCAGTACTTC	CASSYNSQGYEQYF
.	TRBV5-1	.	TRBJ2-5	TGCGCCAGCAGCTTTACAGGACGCGAAGAGACCCAGTACTTC	CASSFTGREETQYF
few	TRBV28	.	TRBJ2-4	TGTGCCAGCAGTTTCCAGGGGATCCGGAACATTCAGTACTTC	CASSFQGIRNIQYF